This TCR beta chain was documented in a study of blood T cell repertoires in COVID-19. About the research overall: COVID-19 samples from acute and convalescent phases originated in the United States, Italy and Spain.

The data were produced by immunoSEQ multiplex PCR, yet TCRdb's version contains in-frame clones alone and is incomplete. Of 300,000 to 450,000 clones listed, roughly 90% were seen once; the top ten hold around 2.8%. The CDR3 has 15 residues. Germline values: CDR1 SGHAT, CDR2 FQNNGV. After removal of 5 bases from V and 3 bases from J, the junction contained 7 bases not matched to a gene. This receptor was identified in a young woman with COVID-19, enrolled during active disease. Sequencing was done on a sample of peripheral blood. The chain employs TRBV11-2 and TRBJ2-5; 9 bases map to TRBD2. CDR3 nucleotide sequence: TGTGCCAGCAGCGCCACTGGACTAGCGAAAGAGACCCAGTACTTC. Translating gives CASSATGLAKETQYF.